These 9 T cell receptor beta chains originate from one sample sequenced in a study of blood T cell repertoires in COVID-19. The repertoire was sequenced with immunoSEQ multiplex PCR; TCRdb's copy has only in-frame clones and lacks some. Of about 62,000 clones detected, around 79% appear once; the ten largest clones hold 15% to 20%. Sequenced material: peripheral blood. The receptor source for this set is a man in his sixties with acute or convalescent COVID-19.

The chain couples TRBV2 to TRBJ1-5; weak D call: TRBD1 (5 bases). CDR1 SNHLY and CDR2 FYNNEI come from the germline V gene. The CDR3 is 14 amino acids. The V end was cut by 3 bases, the J end by 4 bases, with 10 bases between. CDR3 in amino acids: CASSDRTPNQPQHF. CDR3 coding DNA: TGTGCCAGCAGTGACAGGACACCTAATCAGCCCCAGCATTTT.

This sequence joins TRBV6-6 and TRBJ2-3, with D perhaps matching TRBD2 (6 bases). Looked up from germline, CDR1 is MNHNY and CDR2 is SVGAGI (reference sequence). With 0 bases removed from V and 3 bases from J, the gap between germline ends came to 10 bases. The CDR3 contains 15 residues. CDR3 sequence reads: CASSYSGLRTDTQYF. The CDR3, as DNA: TGTGCCAGCAGTTACTCGGGACTCAGGACAGATACGCAGTATTTT.

This clone was observed once. This sequence joins TRBV4-1 and TRBJ2-2, with TRBD2 identical over 14 bases. The CDR3 has 17 residues. Trimming removed 3 bases from V and 1 base from J; junction bases left unmatched: 1. Germline V gene sequence: CDR1 MGHRA, CDR2 YSYEKL. The CDR3 bases are TGCGCCAGCAGCCACGGGACTAGCGGGAGGAACACCGGGGAGCTGTTTTTT. Amino acids: CASSHGTSGRNTGELFF.

The V gene is TRBV19, the J gene TRBJ2-3, with TRBD1 matching over 11 bases. The CDR3 length is 14 residues. Germline CDR1 is LNHDA and CDR2 is SQIVND (reference sequence). With 5 bases clipped from V and 9 bases from J, the junction kept 7 bases outside the gene matches. The CDR3, as DNA: TGTGCCAGTAGTCTCACGGACAGGGGGCAAACGCAGTATTTT. Amino acid sequence: CASSLTDRGQTQYF.

This rearrangement joins TRBV23-1 to TRBJ2-7; the match to TRBD1 covers 7 bases. Being an ORF, TRBV23-1 has a function that is uncertain. CDR3 length: 16 residues. J was trimmed by 1 base and V by 3 bases; bases with no gene match: 9. CDR3 coding DNA: TGCGCCAGCAGTCACGTGACAGGGAAGGATTCCTACGAGCAGTACTTC. This gives the protein CASSHVTGKDSYEQYF.

This chain joins TRBV4-2 and TRBJ2-5, with TRBD1 matching over 10 bases. The germline V gene encodes CDR1 LGHNA and CDR2 YNFKEQ. The CDR3 is 16 amino acids. With 6 bases clipped from V and 4 bases from J, the junction kept 11 bases outside the gene matches. CDR3 DNA sequence: TGTGCCAGCAGACCTGGACAGGGGGAATTGGGAGAGACCCAGTACTTC. This gives the protein CASRPGQGELGETQYF.

V gene TRBV19 combines with J gene TRBJ2-3; D is perhaps TRBD2 (5 bases). Trimming stripped 7 bases from V and 2 bases from J, with 13 bases between. Germline assignment: CDR1 LNHDA and CDR2 SQIVND (reference sequence). This CDR3 spans 14 amino acids. Written as DNA, the CDR3 is TGTGCCAGTAAGGGAGCTACGGCCACAGATACGCAGTATTTT. Amino acids: CASKGATATDTQYF.

J is TRBJ2-1 and V is TRBV25-1; TRBD2 is a possible D gene (6 bases). In germline, CDR1 is MGHDK, CDR2 SYGVNS. This CDR3 is 17 amino acids long. V lost 1 base and J lost 0, with 13 bases in between. CDR3 amino acids: CASSEFSGLGSYNEQFF. The DNA of the CDR3 is TGTGCCAGCAGTGAATTTAGCGGATTGGGCTCCTACAATGAGCAGTTCTTC. The variable domain in full, completed from reference TRBV25-1 and TRBJ2-1, reads EADIYQTPRYLVIGTGKKITLECSQTMGHDKMYWYQQDPGMELHLIHYSYGVNSTEKGDLSSESTVSRIRTEHFPLTLESARPSHTSQYLCASSEFSGLGSYNEQFFGPGTRLTVL.

Only a few counts were recorded for this clone. The chain has TRBV11-2 and TRBJ2-5; 7 bases are shared with TRBD1. In germline, CDR1 is SGHAT, CDR2 FQNNGV. Trimming cost V 0 bases and J 5 bases; bases outside gene matches: 9. The length of the CDR3 is 16 residues. CDR3 protein: CASSLDAETGLETQYF. The CDR3 DNA sequence: TGTGCCAGCAGCTTAGATGCTGAGACAGGGTTGGAGACCCAGTACTTC.